Below are 8 T cell receptor beta chains sequenced from a single sample in a study of OX40 agonist ivuxolimab in advanced cancers. The repertoire was sequenced with immunoSEQ multiplex PCR; TCRdb's copy has only in-frame clones and lacks some. The sample consists of about 50,000 clones, 88% of them appearing once. The sample consisted of CD4+ or CD8+ T cells sorted from blood, taken in a trial of the OX40 agonist ivuxolimab. Every receptor here comes from an adult with an advanced solid tumor such as melanoma, head and neck, liver or kidney cancer.

The V gene is TRBV12-5, the J gene TRBJ2-1; 7 bases fit TRBD1. Germline CDR1 is LGHNT and CDR2 is FRNRAP. The CDR3 sequence is 11 residues long. V was pared by 5 bases and J by 14 bases, with 6 bases of the junction left unmatched. CDR3 region: CASGLRDSKFF. DNA of the CDR3: TGTGCTAGTGGTCTCCGGGACAGTAAGTTCTTC.

The J gene is TRBJ2-5, the V gene TRBV7-8; D possibly corresponds to TRBD2 (6 bases). CDR3 length equals 16 residues. The germline gives CDR1 SGHVS, CDR2 FQNEAQ. V shed 2 bases and J shed 4 bases, with 17 bases lying between them. This CDR3 is CASSLSPEGLGETQYF. Written as DNA, the CDR3 is TGTGCCAGCAGCTTATCCCCGGAGGGCTTAGGAGAGACCCAGTACTTC.

The chain couples TRBV7-6 to TRBJ1-1; no definite D call. Germline V gene lookup returns CDR1 SGHVS and CDR2 FNYEAQ. The CDR3 contains 13 residues. V shed 0 bases and J shed 1 base, with 3 bases lying between them. The CDR3 protein is CASSLAENTEAFF. The CDR3 nucleotides are TGTGCCAGCAGCTTAGCAGAGAACACTGAAGCTTTCTTT.

This clone appeared a few times. The V call is TRBV27, the J call TRBJ2-7; 7 nucleotides line up with TRBD1. The CDR3 is 12 amino acids. Germline CDR1 reads MNHEY; CDR2 reads SMNVEV (reference sequence). V gave up 4 bases and J gave up 13 bases; unmatched junction bases: 10. CDR3 residues: CASSSFRDRRYF. The CDR3 DNA reads TGTGCCAGCAGTTCTTTCCGGGACAGAAGATACTTC.

This clone was seen a few times. The chain couples TRBV11-2 to TRBJ2-7, with a tentative D call TRBD2 (5 bases). CDR1 and CDR2 from the germline V gene are SGHAT and FQNNGV. The CDR3 is made up of 13 amino acids. V was shortened by 7 bases and J by 5 bases, with 15 bases between the two germline ends. The chain's CDR3 is CASTPGVGNEQYF. The CDR3 nucleotides read TGTGCCAGCACCCCCGGGGTAGGAAACGAGCAGTACTTC.

The chain couples TRBV7-9 to TRBJ2-5; D is perhaps TRBD2 (6 bases). The CDR3 consists of 13 residues. CDR1 and CDR2 from the germline V gene are SEHNR and FQNEAQ (reference sequence). V gave up 6 bases and J gave up 3 bases, with 11 bases separating them. CDR3 protein: CASRSGGKETQYF. The CDR3 nucleotides read TGTGCCAGCAGATCCGGGGGAAAAGAGACCCAGTACTTC.

The chain employs TRBV13 and TRBJ2-2; 8 bases fit TRBD2. Germline V gene lookup returns CDR1 PRHDT and CDR2 FYEKMQ (reference sequence). The CDR3 extends over 16 amino acids. The J segment lost 5 bases and the V segment lost 5 bases, leaving 10 bases of the junction unmatched. The CDR3 region is CASSMLGGGITGELFF. The CDR3 nucleotides are TGTGCCAGCAGCATGCTCGGCGGGGGGATTACCGGGGAGCTGTTTTTT. The whole variable domain, remainder taken from reference TRBV13 and TRBJ2-2, is AAGVIQSPRHLIKEKRETATLKCYPIPRHDTVYWYQQGPGQDPQFLISFYEKMQSDKGSIPDRFSAQQFSDYHSELNMSSLELGDSALYFCASSMLGGGITGELFFGEGSRLTVL.

The gene calls are TRBV5-8 and TRBJ2-7; D is uncertain. Germline lookup yields CDR1 SGHTS and CDR2 YDEGEE. Trimming removed 0 bases at V and 3 bases at J, with 4 bases between. This CDR3 comprises 12 residues. CDR3 region: CASSLVIYEQYF. The CDR3 DNA is TGTGCCAGCAGCTTGGTAATCTACGAGCAGTACTTC. The complete variable domain, with remaining parts taken from reference TRBV5-8 and TRBJ2-7, reads EAGVTQSPTHLIKTRGQQATLRCSPISGHTSVYWYQQALGLGLQFLLWYDEGEERNRGNFPPRFSGRQFPNYSSELNVNALELEDSALYLCASSLVIYEQYFGPGTRLTVT.